This entry is about one T cell receptor beta chain. This specimen comes from a study of control samples from healthy donors and cancer patients. Here immunoSEQ multiplex PCR was the method, and the copy in TCRdb shows in-frame clones only, minus some. The sample lists around 120,000 clones, more than 85% seen once, with about 1.5% in the top ten. This clonotype was obtained from a man between 45 and 60 years old with head and neck cancer. Sample: PBMCs.

The CDR3 coding sequence is TGTGCCAGCAGCCAAACTCGTGCAGGCCTCACAGATACGCAGTATTTT. The encoded protein is CASSQTRAGLTDTQYF. This chain links TRBV5-6 with TRBJ2-3, with D unclear. V shed 4 bases and J shed 2 bases, with 17 bases lying between them. Germline V gives CDR1 SGHDT, CDR2 YYEEEE. This CDR3 spans 16 amino acids.